Listed below are T cell receptor beta chains from one sample, sequenced in a study of CD8 T cells in Susac syndrome. Each CDR3 protein is one row after TCRdb ran MiXCR on the immunoSEQ multiplex PCR reads. The repertoire includes about 69,000 distinct CDR3 sequences, 85% to 95% of them detected once, and roughly 0.22% sits in the top ten. The sequencing sample was made of CD8+ T cells from PBMCs. The receptors stem from a human donor in good health. CDR3s include the opening cysteine and the closing phenylalanine or tryptophan. The order of the fields is D gene, V gene, J gene, clone size, CDR3 protein, CDR3 DNA. A D gene is named only where the DNA matches it firmly. Size tells how often a clone was seen (once, few, many) or the class of an expanded clone, and some rows leave it out.

d_gene: NA; v_gene: TRBV2; j_gene: TRBJ1-2; abundance: NA; CDR3aa: CASGNYGYTF; CDR3nt: TGTGCCAGCGGCAACTATGGCTACACCTTC
d_gene: NA; v_gene: TRBV6-5; j_gene: TRBJ1-1; abundance: NA; CDR3aa: CASSPGAGNTEAFF; CDR3nt: TGTGCCAGCAGCCCCGGCGCGGGGAACACTGAAGCTTTCTTT
d_gene: NA; v_gene: TRBV28; j_gene: TRBJ2-6; abundance: once; CDR3aa: CASGLGANVLTF; CDR3nt: TGTGCCAGCGGTCTTGGGGCCAACGTCCTGACTTTC
d_gene: NA; v_gene: TRBV7-3; j_gene: TRBJ2-1; abundance: NA; CDR3aa: CASSLLQGYNEQFF; CDR3nt: TGTGCCAGCAGCCTCCTTCAAGGCTACAATGAGCAGTTCTTC
d_gene: TRBD1; v_gene: TRBV7-9; j_gene: TRBJ2-2; abundance: NA; CDR3aa: CASSPDRGYTGELFF; CDR3nt: TGTGCCAGCAGCCCCGACAGGGGGTACACCGGGGAGCTGTTTTTT
d_gene: NA; v_gene: TRBV20-1; j_gene: TRBJ1-5; abundance: NA; CDR3aa: CSATADRNQPQHF; CDR3nt: TGCAGTGCTACCGCTGATCGCAATCAGCCCCAGCATTTT
d_gene: NA; v_gene: TRBV27; j_gene: TRBJ1-5; abundance: NA; CDR3aa: CASSSPGNQPQHF; CDR3nt: TGTGCCAGCAGTTCCCCAGGGAATCAGCCCCAGCATTTT
d_gene: NA; v_gene: TRBV4-1; j_gene: TRBJ2-3; abundance: NA; CDR3aa: CASSLMRPDTQYF; CDR3nt: TGCGCCAGCAGCCTCATGAGGCCGGATACGCAGTATTTT
d_gene: NA; v_gene: TRBV6-5; j_gene: TRBJ2-1; abundance: NA; CDR3aa: CASSYAPGQGEFF; CDR3nt: TGTGCCAGCAGTTACGCGCCGGGCCAGGGCGAGTTCTTC
d_gene: NA; v_gene: TRBV9; j_gene: TRBJ1-5; abundance: NA; CDR3aa: CASSEEGNSNQPQHF; CDR3nt: TGTGCCAGCAGCGAGGAAGGTAATAGCAATCAGCCCCAGCATTTT
d_gene: NA; v_gene: TRBV7-2; j_gene: TRBJ2-1; abundance: once; CDR3aa: CASSLSLSSYNEQFF; CDR3nt: TGTGCCAGCAGCCTCAGCTTAAGCTCCTACAATGAGCAGTTCTTC
d_gene: NA; v_gene: TRBV27; j_gene: TRBJ2-3; abundance: NA; CDR3aa: CASSLGEGRRFTDTQYF; CDR3nt: TGTGCCAGCAGTTTAGGAGAGGGACGGCGCTTCACAGATACGCAGTATTTT
d_gene: TRBD1; v_gene: TRBV6-1; j_gene: TRBJ1-6; abundance: NA; CDR3aa: CASSEAPFGTGNSPLHF; CDR3nt: TGTGCCAGCAGTGAAGCACCTTTCGGGACAGGGAATTCACCCCTCCACTTT
d_gene: NA; v_gene: TRBV29-1; j_gene: TRBJ2-3; abundance: NA; CDR3aa: CSVHFSGMGTQYF; CDR3nt: TGCAGCGTGCACTTTAGCGGCATGGGCACGCAGTATTTT
d_gene: NA; v_gene: TRBV9; j_gene: TRBJ2-7; abundance: NA; CDR3aa: CASSVAPSYEQYF; CDR3nt: TGTGCCAGCAGCGTAGCCCCCTCCTACGAGCAGTACTTC
d_gene: NA; v_gene: TRBV5-1; j_gene: TRBJ1-1; abundance: NA; CDR3aa: CASSRGGMVDTEAFF; CDR3nt: TGCGCCAGCAGCCGTGGGGGAATGGTGGACACTGAAGCTTTCTTT
d_gene: NA; v_gene: TRBV4-1; j_gene: TRBJ2-5; abundance: NA; CDR3aa: CASSQDLSEGETQYF; CDR3nt: TGCGCCAGCAGCCAAGATCTGTCGGAGGGAGAGACCCAGTACTTC
d_gene: TRBD1; v_gene: TRBV19; j_gene: TRBJ2-7; abundance: NA; CDR3aa: CASRDRNTYEQYF; CDR3nt: TGTGCCAGTAGGGACAGGAATACCTACGAGCAGTACTTC
d_gene: TRBD1; v_gene: TRBV29-1; j_gene: TRBJ1-1; abundance: once; CDR3aa: CSVTGGVLGTEAFF; CDR3nt: TGCAGCGTGACAGGGGGGGTCTTGGGCACTGAAGCTTTCTTT
d_gene: NA; v_gene: TRBV4-2; j_gene: TRBJ2-3; abundance: NA; CDR3aa: CASSLPRADTQYF; CDR3nt: TGTGCCAGCAGCCTCCCGAGGGCGGATACGCAGTATTTT
d_gene: NA; v_gene: TRBV27; j_gene: TRBJ2-7; abundance: NA; CDR3aa: CASSLLGHSYEQYF; CDR3nt: TGTGCCAGCAGTTTATTGGGACACTCCTACGAGCAGTACTTC
d_gene: NA; v_gene: TRBV5-4; j_gene: TRBJ1-2; abundance: NA; CDR3aa: CASSLVHTGYTF; CDR3nt: TGTGCCAGCAGCTTGGTTCATACCGGCTACACCTTC
d_gene: NA; v_gene: TRBV28; j_gene: TRBJ1-1; abundance: NA; CDR3aa: CASSLGTKGTEAFF; CDR3nt: TGTGCCAGCAGTTTAGGGACCAAGGGCACTGAAGCTTTCTTT
d_gene: NA; v_gene: TRBV2; j_gene: TRBJ1-4; abundance: NA; CDR3aa: CASSEDGATNEKLFF; CDR3nt: TGTGCCAGCAGCGAAGATGGAGCGACTAATGAAAAACTGTTTTTT
d_gene: TRBD1; v_gene: TRBV28; j_gene: TRBJ1-6; abundance: once; CDR3aa: CASSLLSAGGNSPLHF; CDR3nt: TGTGCCAGCAGTTTACTCTCGGCAGGGGGGAATTCACCCCTCCACTTT
d_gene: NA; v_gene: TRBV28; j_gene: TRBJ2-3; abundance: NA; CDR3aa: CASSRSPDTQYF; CDR3nt: TGTGCCAGCAGCCGGTCCCCAGATACGCAGTATTTT
d_gene: NA; v_gene: TRBV6-2/TRBV6-3; j_gene: TRBJ2-7; abundance: NA; CDR3aa: CASRSLGQGAYEQYF; CDR3nt: TGTGCCAGCAGATCACTTGGACAAGGAGCGTACGAGCAGTACTTC
d_gene: NA; v_gene: TRBV6-5; j_gene: TRBJ1-1; abundance: once; CDR3aa: CASSYGGEAFF; CDR3nt: TGTGCCAGCAGTTACGGGGGAGAAGCTTTCTTT
d_gene: NA; v_gene: TRBV5-1; j_gene: TRBJ1-1; abundance: NA; CDR3aa: CASSYDSTMNTEAFF; CDR3nt: TGCGCCAGCAGCTATGACAGTACTATGAACACTGAAGCTTTCTTT
d_gene: NA; v_gene: TRBV6-2/TRBV6-3; j_gene: TRBJ1-1; abundance: NA; CDR3aa: CASSEPRYTEAFF; CDR3nt: TGTGCCAGCAGTGAACCAAGATACACTGAAGCTTTCTTT
d_gene: TRBD2; v_gene: TRBV2; j_gene: TRBJ2-2; abundance: NA; CDR3aa: CASGRANTGELFF; CDR3nt: TGTGCCAGCGGGAGGGCGAACACCGGGGAGCTGTTTTTT
d_gene: NA; v_gene: TRBV29-1; j_gene: TRBJ2-2; abundance: NA; CDR3aa: CSASGAGTGELFF; CDR3nt: TGCAGCGCCTCGGGGGCGGGGACCGGGGAGCTGTTTTTT
d_gene: NA; v_gene: TRBV3-1; j_gene: TRBJ1-3; abundance: NA; CDR3aa: CASSPHNSGNTIYF; CDR3nt: TGTGCCAGCAGCCCCCACAACTCTGGAAACACCATATATTTT
d_gene: NA; v_gene: TRBV27; j_gene: TRBJ2-7; abundance: NA; CDR3aa: CASSSGPAYEQYF; CDR3nt: TGTGCCAGCAGCTCGGGACCGGCTTACGAGCAGTACTTC
d_gene: NA; v_gene: TRBV20-1; j_gene: TRBJ2-3; abundance: NA; CDR3aa: CSARNPGDPRTDTQYF; CDR3nt: TGCAGTGCTAGAAACCCGGGGGACCCCCGCACAGATACGCAGTATTTT
d_gene: NA; v_gene: TRBV9; j_gene: TRBJ1-3; abundance: NA; CDR3aa: CASSGRTGEGNTIYF; CDR3nt: TGTGCCAGCAGCGGACGTACCGGGGAAGGAAACACCATATATTTT
d_gene: NA; v_gene: TRBV29-1; j_gene: TRBJ2-3; abundance: NA; CDR3aa: CSVWIGMQGELTDTQYF; CDR3nt: TGCAGCGTCTGGATCGGGATGCAGGGCGAACTCACAGATACGCAGTATTTT
d_gene: NA; v_gene: TRBV20-1; j_gene: TRBJ2-1; abundance: NA; CDR3aa: CSASTGREENEQFF; CDR3nt: TGCAGTGCTAGTACTGGGAGAGAGGAAAATGAGCAGTTCTTC
d_gene: NA; v_gene: TRBV5-1; j_gene: TRBJ1-1; abundance: NA; CDR3aa: CASSLQDGRKAEAFF; CDR3nt: TGCGCCAGCAGCCTCCAGGACGGTCGGAAGGCTGAAGCTTTCTTT
d_gene: NA; v_gene: TRBV4-1; j_gene: TRBJ1-2; abundance: NA; CDR3aa: CASSQDTGSLGRYHGYTF; CDR3nt: TGCGCCAGCAGCCAGGACACAGGGTCCCTCGGTCGTTACCATGGCTACACCTTC
d_gene: NA; v_gene: TRBV4-1; j_gene: TRBJ1-6; abundance: NA; CDR3aa: CASSQEMPPLHF; CDR3nt: TGCGCCAGCAGCCAAGAAATGCCACCCCTCCACTTT
d_gene: NA; v_gene: TRBV28; j_gene: TRBJ2-1; abundance: NA; CDR3aa: CASSPRGHNEQFF; CDR3nt: TGTGCCAGCAGTCCCCGTGGACACAATGAGCAGTTCTTC
d_gene: NA; v_gene: TRBV5-1; j_gene: TRBJ2-7; abundance: NA; CDR3aa: CASSLGVSFYEQYF; CDR3nt: TGCGCCAGCAGCCTCGGGGTCAGCTTCTACGAGCAGTACTTC
d_gene: NA; v_gene: TRBV5-1; j_gene: TRBJ1-6; abundance: NA; CDR3aa: CASSQDVGVPLHF; CDR3nt: TGCGCCAGCAGCCAGGACGTAGGCGTACCCCTCCACTTT
d_gene: NA; v_gene: TRBV14; j_gene: TRBJ2-3; abundance: NA; CDR3aa: CASSQVSADTQYF; CDR3nt: TGTGCCAGCAGCCAGGTCTCCGCAGATACGCAGTATTTT
d_gene: TRBD1; v_gene: TRBV10-3; j_gene: TRBJ1-6; abundance: NA; CDR3aa: CAISDFGQGALYSPLHF; CDR3nt: TGTGCCATCAGTGATTTCGGACAGGGGGCCTTATATTCACCCCTCCACTTT
d_gene: TRBD2; v_gene: TRBV4-1; j_gene: TRBJ2-5; abundance: NA; CDR3aa: CASSQDGTSPETQYF; CDR3nt: TGCGCCAGCAGCCAAGATGGGACTAGCCCAGAGACCCAGTACTTC
d_gene: TRBD2; v_gene: TRBV9; j_gene: TRBJ2-7; abundance: NA; CDR3aa: CASALDGGTGRYEQYF; CDR3nt: TGTGCCAGCGCGTTGGACGGGGGGACCGGACGCTACGAGCAGTACTTC
d_gene: NA; v_gene: TRBV9; j_gene: TRBJ2-2; abundance: few; CDR3aa: CASSVTGELFF; CDR3nt: TGTGCCAGCAGCGTAACCGGGGAGCTGTTTTTT
d_gene: NA; v_gene: TRBV12-3/TRBV12-4; j_gene: TRBJ2-2; abundance: NA; CDR3aa: CASSISHGELFF; CDR3nt: TGTGCCAGCAGTATTTCGCACGGGGAGCTGTTTTTT
d_gene: NA; v_gene: TRBV12-3/TRBV12-4; j_gene: TRBJ2-3; abundance: NA; CDR3aa: CASSLVGPGDTQYF; CDR3nt: TGTGCCAGCAGTTTAGTAGGGCCCGGAGATACGCAGTATTTT
d_gene: TRBD2; v_gene: TRBV19; j_gene: TRBJ2-1; abundance: NA; CDR3aa: CASSIHGGGSYNEQFF; CDR3nt: TGTGCCAGTAGTATACACGGGGGGGGCTCCTACAATGAGCAGTTCTTC
d_gene: NA; v_gene: TRBV3-1; j_gene: TRBJ2-1; abundance: NA; CDR3aa: CASSPVRVSYNEQFF; CDR3nt: TGTGCCAGCAGCCCGGTTCGAGTATCCTACAATGAGCAGTTCTTC
d_gene: TRBD1; v_gene: TRBV28; j_gene: TRBJ2-6; abundance: NA; CDR3aa: CASSWTGTAGANVLTF; CDR3nt: TGTGCCAGCAGTTGGACAGGTACTGCTGGGGCCAACGTCCTGACTTTC
d_gene: TRBD2; v_gene: TRBV6-4; j_gene: TRBJ2-3; abundance: NA; CDR3aa: CASSTSGEPTDTQYF; CDR3nt: TGTGCCAGCAGTACTAGCGGGGAACCCACAGATACGCAGTATTTT
d_gene: NA; v_gene: TRBV2; j_gene: TRBJ1-2; abundance: once; CDR3aa: CASSEDGPNYGYTF; CDR3nt: TGTGCCAGCAGTGAAGATGGCCCTAACTATGGCTACACCTTC
d_gene: NA; v_gene: TRBV4-1; j_gene: TRBJ1-1; abundance: NA; CDR3aa: CASSERGRALAENTEAFF; CDR3nt: TGCGCCAGCAGCGAACGAGGGAGGGCCCTTGCCGAGAACACTGAAGCTTTCTTT